Listed here are 27 T cell receptor beta chains from one sample, sequenced in a study of blood T cell repertoires in COVID-19. This table comes from immunoSEQ multiplex PCR, and its TCRdb copy is limited to in-frame clones, with some not included. Found here are about 71,000 clones, 90% of them singletons; the top ten hold around 5%. What was sequenced was peripheral blood. The origin of the receptors is a woman aged 18-29 years with acute or convalescent COVID-19.

This chain uses TRBV19 with TRBJ2-1; TRBD2 aligns across 7 bases. After removal of 3 bases from V and 9 bases from J, the junction contained 5 bases not matched to a gene. Germline V gene sequence: CDR1 LNHDA, CDR2 SQIVND (reference sequence). CDR3 length equals 13 residues. In DNA form, the CDR3 reads TGTGCCAGTAGTATTCAGCGGGAAGGTGAGCAGTTCTTC. Translated, it gives CASSIQREGEQFF.

CDR3 coding DNA: TGTGCCAGCAGTTTAAAAGGGGTTCGGGAAAAACTGTTTTTT. This sequence encodes CASSLKGVREKLFF. The V and J genes are TRBV28 and TRBJ1-4; a possible D gene is TRBD1 (5 bases). V was shortened by 2 bases and J by 8 bases, with 12 bases between the two germline ends. From germline, CDR1 is MDHEN and CDR2 SYDVKM. The CDR3 is made up of 14 amino acids.

This clone was detected once. This chain uses TRBV30 with TRBJ2-5; TRBD1 is a possible D gene (5 bases). The CDR3 is made up of 15 amino acids. The V and J ends lost 2 bases and 1 base respectively, with 14 bases between them. In germline, CDR1 is GTSNPN, CDR2 SVGIG (reference sequence). For the CDR3, the DNA is TGTGCCTGGAGTCCGGCAGGGCCCCTCCAAGAGACCCAGTACTTC. It translates to CAWSPAGPLQETQYF.

The table lists this clone with a count of one. V gene TRBV24-1 combines with J gene TRBJ2-5; 10 bases are shared with TRBD1. Germline assignment: CDR1 KGHDR and CDR2 SFDVKD. The J segment lost 0 bases and the V segment lost 4 bases, leaving 4 bases of the junction unmatched. This CDR3 contains 16 residues. CDR3 sequence reads: CATSESGQGYQETQYF. CDR3 DNA: TGTGCCACCAGTGAGTCGGGACAGGGGTACCAAGAGACCCAGTACTTC.

The chain employs TRBV5-6 and TRBJ2-2, with TRBD2 as a possible D gene (6 bases). The CDR3 contains 15 residues. With 0 bases removed from V and 5 bases from J, the gap between germline ends came to 11 bases. Germline assignment: CDR1 SGHDT and CDR2 YYEEEE. CDR3 nucleotides: TGTGCCAGCAGCTTGGGGGGACTCATAACCGGGGAGCTGTTTTTT. Translating gives CASSLGGLITGELFF.

The chain employs TRBV18 and TRBJ2-1, with TRBD1 matching over 10 bases. V trimming: 2 bases; J trimming: 3 bases; junction bases outside the gene matches: 1. Germline-derived CDR1 and CDR2 are KGHSH and LQKENI. The CDR3 is 15 amino acids. The CDR3 reads CASSPDRGLYNEQFF. Written as DNA, the CDR3 is TGTGCCAGCTCACCAGACAGGGGGCTCTACAATGAGCAGTTCTTC.

The CDR3 nucleotides are TGTGCCAGCAGCCAAGCAGGGACAGGGAGCTACACCTTC. Residues: CASSQAGTGSYTF. The chain couples TRBV14 to TRBJ1-2, with 9 bases identical to TRBD1. Germline loops: CDR1 SGHDN, CDR2 FVKESK. The V and J ends lost 1 base and 9 bases, in that order; junction bases with no gene match: 3. The CDR3 runs 13 residues.

This rearrangement joins TRBV5-1 to TRBJ2-2; the match to TRBD1 covers 9 bases. The V segment lost 4 bases and the J segment 5 bases; nucleotides outside the gene matches: 9. The CDR3 has 16 residues. Germline CDR1 SGHRS, CDR2 YFSETQ. The CDR3, as DNA: TGCGCCAGCAGCGAAGCGACAGGGGGAATAACCGGGGAGCTGTTTTTT. Translating it yields CASSEATGGITGELFF.

In DNA form, the CDR3 reads TGTGCCAGCAGCCCAAGGAGAATTGAGCAGTTCTTC. Translating it yields CASSPRRIEQFF. The rearrangement joins TRBV11-2 to TRBJ2-1, with D unclear. CDR3 length: 12 residues. Germline CDR1 is SGHAT and CDR2 is FQNNGV. Trimming took off 5 bases at V and 9 bases at J, with 11 bases between the two ends.

The count of this clone is one. CDR3: CASSLVFAETQYF. The CDR3 DNA is TGTGCCAGCAGCTTAGTTTTTGCGGAGACCCAGTACTTC. This chain uses TRBV7-2 with TRBJ2-5; D not certain. V lost 1 base and J lost 5, with 8 bases in between. The length of the CDR3 is 13 residues. The germline V gene encodes CDR1 SGHTA and CDR2 FQGNSA.

The J gene is TRBJ1-4, the V gene TRBV30; a possible D gene is TRBD1 (6 bases). The CDR3 loop spans 15 amino acids. V lost 0 bases and J 4 bases, leaving 12 bases between the germline ends. Germline-derived CDR1 and CDR2 are GTSNPN and SVGIG (reference sequence). The CDR3 is CAWSVAGANNEKLFF. CDR3 DNA sequence: TGTGCCTGGAGTGTGGCAGGGGCAAATAATGAAAAACTGTTTTTT.

The chain has TRBV30 and TRBJ2-7; D is undetermined. V shed 1 base and J shed 1 base, with 8 bases lying between them. The CDR3 has 13 amino acids. CDR1 is GTSNPN, CDR2 SVGIG, per germline (reference sequence). CDR3 amino acids: CAWSATSSYEQYF. The CDR3, as DNA: TGTGCCTGGAGTGCTACGTCATCCTACGAGCAGTACTTC.

This clone has a single count. This rearrangement joins TRBV18 to TRBJ1-2; 8 bases match TRBD1. The CDR3 has 14 amino acids. Germline values: CDR1 KGHSH, CDR2 LQKENI. The trim removed 0 bases at V and 4 bases at J, leaving 1 base unmatched. The CDR3 here is CASSPPGQAYGYTF. DNA for the CDR3: TGTGCCAGCTCACCACCGGGACAGGCCTATGGCTACACCTTC.

The rearrangement links TRBV28 to TRBJ2-2; 11 bases fit TRBD1. Germline V gene sequence: CDR1 MDHEN, CDR2 SYDVKM. The CDR3 length is 19 residues. V trimming: 6 bases; J trimming: 1 base; junction bases outside the gene matches: 13. This CDR3 is CASRLGTGGSLWNTGELFF. The CDR3 nucleotides are TGTGCCAGCAGGCTAGGGACAGGGGGGTCCCTCTGGAACACCGGGGAGCTGTTTTTT.

This clone was seen just once. The chain recombines TRBV7-2 with TRBJ1-4, with D unresolved. CDR1 and CDR2 from the germline V gene are SGHTA and FQGNSA. The CDR3 totals 13 residues. The ends were cut back, 0 bases at V and 8 bases at J, with 7 bases in the middle. The CDR3 DNA sequence: TGTGCCAGCAGCTTAGCCCCACAAGAAAAACTGTTTTTT. Protein sequence: CASSLAPQEKLFF.

The chain uses TRBV6-5 and TRBJ1-6; no reliable D call. V dropped 7 bases and J dropped 14 bases, with 15 bases sitting between them. Germline CDR1 and CDR2: MNHEY and SVGAGI. The CDR3 loop spans 12 amino acids. CDR3: CASNPAGWSLHF. CDR3 sequence (DNA): TGTGCCAGCAATCCAGCGGGTTGGTCCCTCCACTTT.

V and J are TRBV7-9 and TRBJ2-7; 12 positions match TRBD1. The CDR3 runs 14 residues. The V gene's germline CDR1 is SEHNR and CDR2 FQNEAQ (reference sequence). Trimming at V came to 4 bases and at J to 7 bases, leaving 5 bases not matched to a gene. CDR3 in DNA: TGTGCCAGCAGCTCTGGGACAGGGGGCGAAGAGCAGTACTTC. Amino acid sequence: CASSSGTGGEEQYF.

The V gene is TRBV11-2, the J gene TRBJ1-4; tentatively, D is TRBD1 (5 bases). The germline CDR1 and CDR2 sequences are SGHAT and FQNNGV. The CDR3 consists of 15 residues. Trimming left V 5 bases short and J 5 bases short, with 15 bases between. The CDR3 reads CASSPEGRRNEKLFF. The DNA for the CDR3 is TGTGCCAGCAGCCCGGAGGGACGGAGAAATGAAAAACTGTTTTTT.

The chain recombines TRBV6-1 with TRBJ1-6; D is undetermined. This CDR3 has 16 residues. The V gene lost 2 bases and the J gene lost 7 bases, with 15 bases spanning the gap. Germline CDR1 MNHNS, CDR2 SASEGT. CDR3 region: CASSESVGLRNSPLHF. In DNA form, the CDR3 reads TGTGCCAGCAGTGAATCCGTCGGGTTAAGGAATTCACCCCTCCACTTT.

The CDR3 reads CASSQDPGFDTEAFF. In DNA form, the CDR3 reads TGCGCCAGCAGCCAAGATCCAGGTTTTGACACTGAAGCTTTCTTT. The gene calls are TRBV4-3 and TRBJ1-1, with D uncertain. CDR1 LGHNA and CDR2 YSLEER come from the germline V gene. The CDR3 sequence is 15 residues long. Deletions cut 0 bases from V and 3 bases from J, with 11 bases between.

The chain recombines TRBV28 with TRBJ1-2; 8 bases match TRBD1. The CDR3 totals 14 residues. J lost 5 bases, V lost 6 bases, and 8 bases had no gene match. The germline V gene has CDR1 MDHEN and CDR2 SYDVKM. CDR3 sequence reads: CASRRQGARYGYTF. The CDR3 region has the DNA TGTGCCAGCAGAAGGCAGGGGGCGCGGTATGGCTACACCTTC.

This clone was observed once. This rearrangement joins TRBV3-1 (or the pseudogene TRBV3-2) to TRBJ1-1; 7 nucleotides match TRBD1. The germline V gene has CDR1 LGHDT and CDR2 YNNKEL (reference sequence). This CDR3 spans 15 amino acids. V shed 3 bases, J shed 4 bases, and the junction held 8 bases outside the gene matches. This CDR3 is CASSHLRQGGTEAFF. CDR3 DNA sequence: TGTGCCAGCAGCCATCTTAGACAGGGCGGCACTGAAGCTTTCTTT.

This sequence joins TRBV7-2 and TRBJ1-5; D remains ambiguous. The CDR3 loop spans 15 amino acids. Germline V gives CDR1 SGHTA, CDR2 FQGNSA. Trimming pared 4 bases from V and 0 bases from J, leaving 10 bases between. The CDR3 region has the DNA TGTGCCAGCAGCTATCAAGCCACTAGCAATCAGCCCCAGCATTTT. As protein: CASSYQATSNQPQHF.

This sequence joins TRBV6-4 and TRBJ2-5; tentative D call: TRBD2 (5 bases). This CDR3 region has 13 residues. The germline gives CDR1 MRHNA, CDR2 SNTAGT. Trimming stripped 6 bases from V and 1 base from J, with 9 bases between. In DNA form, the CDR3 reads TGTGCCAGCAGCCCGGGGAGCCAAGAGACCCAGTACTTC. Amino acid sequence: CASSPGSQETQYF.

The chain uses TRBV28 and TRBJ1-5, with a possible D match to TRBD1 (5 bases). CDR3 size: 14 residues. The germline V gene encodes CDR1 MDHEN and CDR2 SYDVKM. Trimming took 6 bases from V and 9 from J, leaving 18 bases between them. This CDR3 reads CASRPTGLGWPQHF. For the CDR3, the DNA is TGTGCCAGCAGGCCTACAGGCCTGGGTTGGCCCCAGCATTTT. Using reference TRBV28 and TRBJ1-5 for the parts outside the CDR3, the full variable domain is DVKVTQSSRYLVKRTGEKVFLECVQDMDHENMFWYRQDPGLGLRLIYFSYDVKMKEKGDIPEGYSVSREKKERFSLILESASTNQTSMYLCASRPTGLGWPQHFGDGTRLSIL.

The rearrangement links TRBV11-2 to TRBJ2-6; the D gene is possibly TRBD1 (5 bases). Per germline, CDR1 SGHAT and CDR2 FQNNGV. This CDR3 contains 15 residues. Between the trimmed V and J ends, which lost 5 bases and 4 bases, there was a span of 12 bases. In DNA form, the CDR3 reads TGTGCCAGCAGCCTAAGGGGTGCCGGGGCCAACGTCCTGACTTTC. Translation gives CASSLRGAGANVLTF.

The rearrangement joins TRBV21-1 to TRBJ1-4. TRBV21-1 constitutes a pseudogene. CDR3 size: 18 residues. CDR3 loop: CASRAVRCWGRANEKLFF. For the CDR3, the DNA is TGTGCCAGCAGAGCAGTTCGGTGTTGGGGGAGGGCTAATGAAAAACTGTTTTTT.